This T cell receptor (beta chain) came from a study of blood T cell repertoires in COVID-19 (dated by TCRdb to about 2020). Regarding the study in general: The collaborator samples originated in the United States, Italy and Spain and spanned the acute and convalescent phases of COVID-19. The prospective study material was composed of cDNA or gDNA derived from T cells, B-cell-depleted T cells, or PBMCs. Subjects who had been exposed to COVID-19, were actively infected with it, or had recovered from it provided the deeply sampled blood TCRbeta repertoires that made up the dataset. The repertoires were made available in a free public database intended to serve as a resource for research on the immune response to SARS-CoV-2. Samples came from the ongoing ImmuneRACE study (first 160 participants) plus 1,254 subjects from 6 global collaborators. Nearly every sample came with metadata listing a de-identified subject ID, COVID-19 status, age in years and sex. Where HLA class I and class II types were available, the types were taken from metadata supplied by the sample provider, not from assay-based typing.

Paper-wide results and their limitations: How much clinical and demographic metadata was included differed by source and by participant, and the metadata was provided uncurated.

The immunoSEQ Assay, a bias-controlled multiplex PCR, was used to amplify TCRbeta CDR3 regions from genomic DNA. The paper's data handling went like this. The number of nucleated cells in each sample was estimated by amplification of reference gene primers within the assay. To quantify the absolute abundance of each unique TCRbeta CDR3 rearrangement, sequence reads were collapsed and filtered. For each sample, productive Simpson clonality was calculated as the square root of Simpson's diversity index across productive rearrangements. TCRdb retrieved this table from immuneACCESS and kept in-frame rearrangements only. Not all clones are present; in checked studies, unresolved V genes account for under half, and no reason is known for the remainder. V, J and clone size are taken as reported in that table, and D and trimming were inferred from the DNA itself. In all, the sample holds over 150,000 clones, and roughly 85% of those were seen once. Approximately 26% of the sample rests with the top ten.

Comments on this clone: The clone's antigen remains unknown. No per-base quality is available; no much larger clone lies one base away.

The germline V gene encodes CDR1 ENHRY and CDR2 SYGVKD. V is cut back by 10 bases and J by 5 bases, with 9 bases in the junction unmatched. From the cysteine through the phenylalanine, the CDR3 covers 13 amino acids. Of all the DNA, just the CDR3 is kept, 39 bases in frame from base 1. Whole blood was collected in K2EDTA tubes by collaborating institutions according to the institutions' own protocols. For TCRbeta analysis, collaborators shipped samples in one of three forms: frozen whole blood, isolated PBMCs, or DNA extracted from either of those sample types. This receptor was identified in a woman between 65 and 79 years old with acute or convalescent COVID-19. The sequenced sample was peripheral blood. In this chain, TRBV10-3 is recombined with TRBJ1-1; the junction holds 8 bases that match TRBD1. The CDR3 region has the sequence CANALTGDTEAFF. At the DNA level, the sequence is TGTGCCAACGCGTTGACAGGGGATACTGAAGCTTTCTTT.